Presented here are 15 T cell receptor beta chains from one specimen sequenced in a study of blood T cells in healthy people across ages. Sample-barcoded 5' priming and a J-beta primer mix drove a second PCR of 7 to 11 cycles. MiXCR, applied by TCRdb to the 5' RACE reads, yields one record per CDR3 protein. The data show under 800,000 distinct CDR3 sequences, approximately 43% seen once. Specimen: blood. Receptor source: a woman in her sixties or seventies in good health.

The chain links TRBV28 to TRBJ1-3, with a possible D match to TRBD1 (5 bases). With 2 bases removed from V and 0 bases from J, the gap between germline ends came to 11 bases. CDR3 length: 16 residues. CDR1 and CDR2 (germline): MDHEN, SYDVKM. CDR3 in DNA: TGTGCCAGCAGTTTACCGGGGACCCGCTCTGGAAACACCATATATTTT. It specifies CASSLPGTRSGNTIYF.

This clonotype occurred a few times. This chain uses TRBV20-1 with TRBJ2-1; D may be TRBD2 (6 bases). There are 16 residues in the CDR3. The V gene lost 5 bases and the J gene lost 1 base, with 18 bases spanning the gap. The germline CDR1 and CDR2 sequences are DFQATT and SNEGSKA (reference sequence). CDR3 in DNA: TGCAGTGCTGTCCCACAGACTAGACAGTCCTACAATGAGCAGTTCTTC. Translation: CSAVPQTRQSYNEQFF.

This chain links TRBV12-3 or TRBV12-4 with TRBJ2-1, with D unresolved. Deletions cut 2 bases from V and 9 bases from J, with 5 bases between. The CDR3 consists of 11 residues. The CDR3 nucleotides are TGTGCCAGCAGTTTACCTATTGAGCAGTTCTTC. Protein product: CASSLPIEQFF.

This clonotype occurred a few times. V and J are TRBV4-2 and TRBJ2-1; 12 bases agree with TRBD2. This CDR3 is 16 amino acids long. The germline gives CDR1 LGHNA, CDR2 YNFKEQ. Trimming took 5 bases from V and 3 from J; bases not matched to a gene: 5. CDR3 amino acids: CASSEVTSGGYNEQFF. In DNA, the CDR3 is TGTGCCAGCAGCGAGGTGACTAGCGGGGGCTACAATGAGCAGTTCTTC.

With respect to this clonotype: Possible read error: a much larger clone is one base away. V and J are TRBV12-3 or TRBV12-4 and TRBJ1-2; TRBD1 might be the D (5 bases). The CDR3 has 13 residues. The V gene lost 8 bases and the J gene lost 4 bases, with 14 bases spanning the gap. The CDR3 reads CASGPGPFYGYTF. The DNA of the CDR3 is TGTGCCAGCGGTCCGGGACCATTCTATGGCTACACCTTC.

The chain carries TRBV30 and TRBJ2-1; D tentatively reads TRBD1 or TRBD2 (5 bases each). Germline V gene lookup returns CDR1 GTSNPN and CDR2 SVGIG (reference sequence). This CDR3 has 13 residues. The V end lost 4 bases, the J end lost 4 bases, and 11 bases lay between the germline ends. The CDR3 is CAWNPGRYNEQFF. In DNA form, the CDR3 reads TGTGCCTGGAATCCAGGGAGATACAATGAGCAGTTCTTC.

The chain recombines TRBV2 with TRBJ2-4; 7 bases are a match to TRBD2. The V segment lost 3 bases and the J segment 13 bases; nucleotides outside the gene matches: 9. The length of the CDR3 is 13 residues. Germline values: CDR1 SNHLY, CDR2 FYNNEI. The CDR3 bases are TGTGCCAGCAGTGAGGGGGGGGGGAGTCAGCAGTACTTC. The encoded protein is CASSEGGGSQQYF.

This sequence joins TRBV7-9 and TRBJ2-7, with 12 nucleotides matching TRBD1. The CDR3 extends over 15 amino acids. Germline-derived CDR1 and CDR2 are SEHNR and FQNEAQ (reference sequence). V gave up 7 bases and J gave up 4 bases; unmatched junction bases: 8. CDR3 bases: TGTGCCAGCACCTCACCGGGACAGGGGGCTTACGAGCAGTACTTC. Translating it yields CASTSPGQGAYEQYF.

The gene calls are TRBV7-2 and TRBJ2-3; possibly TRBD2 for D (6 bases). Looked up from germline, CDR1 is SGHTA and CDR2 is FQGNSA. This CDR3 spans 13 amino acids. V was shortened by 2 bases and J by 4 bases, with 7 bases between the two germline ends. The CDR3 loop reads CASSLRLADTQYF. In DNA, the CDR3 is TGTGCCAGCAGCTTAAGACTAGCAGATACGCAGTATTTT.

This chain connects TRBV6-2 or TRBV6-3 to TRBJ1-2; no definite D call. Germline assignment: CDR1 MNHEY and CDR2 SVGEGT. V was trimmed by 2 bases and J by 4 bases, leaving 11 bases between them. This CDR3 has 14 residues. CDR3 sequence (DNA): TGTGCCAGCAGTTACGACGGATACCGCTATGGCTACACCTTC. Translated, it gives CASSYDGYRYGYTF.

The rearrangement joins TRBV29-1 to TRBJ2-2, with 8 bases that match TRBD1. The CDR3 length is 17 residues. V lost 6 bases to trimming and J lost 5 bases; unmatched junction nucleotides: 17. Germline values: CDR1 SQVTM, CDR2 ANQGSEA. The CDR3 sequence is CSVVWRQGIIGTGELFF. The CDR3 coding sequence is TGCAGCGTGGTTTGGAGACAGGGGATTATAGGGACCGGGGAGCTGTTTTTT.

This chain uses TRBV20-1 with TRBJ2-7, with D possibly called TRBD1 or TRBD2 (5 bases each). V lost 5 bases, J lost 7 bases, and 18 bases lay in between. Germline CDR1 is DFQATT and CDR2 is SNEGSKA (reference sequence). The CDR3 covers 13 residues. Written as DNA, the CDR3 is TGCAGTGCTTACCGGGACGTAGACAATGAGCAGTACTTC. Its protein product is CSAYRDVDNEQYF.

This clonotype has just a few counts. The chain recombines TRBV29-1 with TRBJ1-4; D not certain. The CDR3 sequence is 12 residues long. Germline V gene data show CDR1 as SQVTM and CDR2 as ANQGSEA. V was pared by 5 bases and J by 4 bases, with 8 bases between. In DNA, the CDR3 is TGCAGCGTTAGCGGATATAATGAAAAACTGTTTTTT. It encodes CSVSGYNEKLFF.

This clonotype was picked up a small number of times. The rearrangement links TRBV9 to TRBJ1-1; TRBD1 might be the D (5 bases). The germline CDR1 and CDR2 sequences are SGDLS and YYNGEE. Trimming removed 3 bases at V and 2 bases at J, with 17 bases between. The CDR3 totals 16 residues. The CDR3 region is CASSAPSGRTNTEAFF. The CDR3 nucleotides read TGTGCCAGCAGCGCCCCCTCGGGACGGACAAACACTGAAGCTTTCTTT.

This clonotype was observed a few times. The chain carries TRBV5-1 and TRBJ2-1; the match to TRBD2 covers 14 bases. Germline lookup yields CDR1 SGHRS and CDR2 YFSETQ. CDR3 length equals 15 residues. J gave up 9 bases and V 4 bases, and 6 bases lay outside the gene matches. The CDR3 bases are TGCGCCAGCAGCAAGGGACTAGCGGGAGTCGGTGAGCAGTTCTTC. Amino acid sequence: CASSKGLAGVGEQFF.